This TCR beta chain was found in a study of blood T cell repertoires in COVID-19. Study-wide background: COVID-19 samples, acute and convalescent, were from the United States, Italy and Spain.

The protocol was immunoSEQ multiplex PCR, while the TCRdb copy is restricted to in-frame clones and leaves out a portion. The data show under 250,000 clones, with around 88% seen just once and 5% to 6% held by the top ten. The CDR3 has 14 residues. The V segment lost 0 bases and the J segment 7 bases; nucleotides outside the gene matches: 3. Germline V CDR1 and CDR2: MNHEY, SVGEGT. Specimen: peripheral blood. The rearrangement uses TRBV6-2 or TRBV6-3 and TRBJ2-1, with 7 bases that match TRBD2. This receptor was taken from an elderly woman with COVID-19, enrolled during active disease. The CDR3 reads CASSYSGEGNEQFF. CDR3 sequence (DNA): TGTGCCAGCAGTTACTCTGGGGAGGGGAATGAGCAGTTCTTC.